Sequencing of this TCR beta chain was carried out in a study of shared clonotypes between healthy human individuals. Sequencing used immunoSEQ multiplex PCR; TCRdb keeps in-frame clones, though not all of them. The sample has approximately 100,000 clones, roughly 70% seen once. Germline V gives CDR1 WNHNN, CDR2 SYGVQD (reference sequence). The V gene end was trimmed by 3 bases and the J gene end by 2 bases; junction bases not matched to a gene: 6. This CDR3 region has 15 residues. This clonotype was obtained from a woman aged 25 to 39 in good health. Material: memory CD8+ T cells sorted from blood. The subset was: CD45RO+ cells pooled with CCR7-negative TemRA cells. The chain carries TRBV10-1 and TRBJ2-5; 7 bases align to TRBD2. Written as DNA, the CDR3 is TGCGCCAGCAGTGAAGTCCGGCGGGGGCAAGAGACCCAGTACTTC. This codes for CASSEVRRGQETQYF.